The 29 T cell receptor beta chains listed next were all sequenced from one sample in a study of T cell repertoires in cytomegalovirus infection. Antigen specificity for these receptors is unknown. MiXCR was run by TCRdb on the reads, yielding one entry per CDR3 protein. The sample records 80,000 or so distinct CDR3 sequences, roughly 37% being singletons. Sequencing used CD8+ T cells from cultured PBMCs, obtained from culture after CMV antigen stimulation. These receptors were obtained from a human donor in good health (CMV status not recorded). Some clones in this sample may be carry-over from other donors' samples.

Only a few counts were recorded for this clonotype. The CDR3 DNA reads TGTGCCAGCAGTCCATGGGGGACTTCGAACACCGGGGAGCTGTTTTTT. It codes for CASSPWGTSNTGELFF. The V call is TRBV27, the J call TRBJ2-2, with D maybe TRBD2 (6 bases). Trimming removed 5 bases at V and 0 bases at J, with 13 bases between. CDR1 and CDR2 (germline): MNHEY, SMNVEV (reference sequence). CDR3 size: 16 residues.

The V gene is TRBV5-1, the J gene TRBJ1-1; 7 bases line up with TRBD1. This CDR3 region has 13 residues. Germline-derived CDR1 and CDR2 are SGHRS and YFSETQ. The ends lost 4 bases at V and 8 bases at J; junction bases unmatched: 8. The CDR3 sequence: CASSRLSTGEAFF. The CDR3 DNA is TGCGCCAGCAGCCGACTCTCGACAGGGGAAGCTTTCTTT.

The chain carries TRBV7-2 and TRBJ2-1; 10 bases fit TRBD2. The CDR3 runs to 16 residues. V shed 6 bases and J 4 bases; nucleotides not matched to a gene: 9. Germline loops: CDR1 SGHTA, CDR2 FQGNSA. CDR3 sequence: CASRPSGGERYNEQFF. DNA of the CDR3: TGTGCCAGCAGACCCAGCGGGGGGGAAAGGTACAATGAGCAGTTCTTC.

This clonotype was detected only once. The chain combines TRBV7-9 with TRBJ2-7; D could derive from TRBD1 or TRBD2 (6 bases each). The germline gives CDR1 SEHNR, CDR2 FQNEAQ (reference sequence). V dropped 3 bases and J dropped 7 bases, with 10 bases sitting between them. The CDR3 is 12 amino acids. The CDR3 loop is CASSFRGREQYF. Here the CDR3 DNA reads TGTGCCAGCAGCTTTAGGGGGAGGGAGCAGTACTTC. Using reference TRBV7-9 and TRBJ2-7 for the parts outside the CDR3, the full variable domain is DTGVSQNPRHKITKRGQNVTFRCDPISEHNRLYWYRQTLGQGPEFLTYFQNEAQLEKSRLLSDRFSAERPKGSFSTLEIQRTEQGDSAMYLCASSFRGREQYFGPGTRLTVT.

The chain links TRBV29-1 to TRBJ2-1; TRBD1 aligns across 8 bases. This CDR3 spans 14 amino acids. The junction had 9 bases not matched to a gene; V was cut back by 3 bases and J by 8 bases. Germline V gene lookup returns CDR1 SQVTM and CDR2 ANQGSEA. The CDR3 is CSVDFRGRGYEQFF. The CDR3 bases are TGCAGCGTTGATTTCAGGGGGCGCGGCTATGAGCAGTTCTTC.

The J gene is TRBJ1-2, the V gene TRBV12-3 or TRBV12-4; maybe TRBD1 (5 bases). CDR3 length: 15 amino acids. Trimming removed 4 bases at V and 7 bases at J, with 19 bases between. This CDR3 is CASSYIYAGPLGYTF. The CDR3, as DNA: TGTGCCAGCAGTTACATCTACGCAGGGCCCCTTGGCTACACCTTC.

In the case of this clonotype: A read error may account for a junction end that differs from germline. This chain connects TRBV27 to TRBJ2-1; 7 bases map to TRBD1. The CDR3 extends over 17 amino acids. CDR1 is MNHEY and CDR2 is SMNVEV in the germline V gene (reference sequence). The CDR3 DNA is TGCCCACAGCCACAGGGGCGTAGGGGTCGAACTTACAATGAGCAGTTCTTC. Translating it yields CPQPQGRRGRTYNEQFF.

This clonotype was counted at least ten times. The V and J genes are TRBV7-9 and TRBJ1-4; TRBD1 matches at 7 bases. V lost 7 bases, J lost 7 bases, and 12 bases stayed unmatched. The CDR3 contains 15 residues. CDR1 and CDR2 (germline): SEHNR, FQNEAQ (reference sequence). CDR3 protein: CASTTLTGIGEKLFF. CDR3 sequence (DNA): TGTGCCAGCACCACCCTGACAGGGATCGGTGAAAAACTGTTTTTT.

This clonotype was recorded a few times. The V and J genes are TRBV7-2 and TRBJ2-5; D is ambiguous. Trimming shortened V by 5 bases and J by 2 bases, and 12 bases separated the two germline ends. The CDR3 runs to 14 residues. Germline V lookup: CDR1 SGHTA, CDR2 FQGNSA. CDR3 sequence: CASSAYIPQETQYF. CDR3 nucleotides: TGTGCCAGCAGCGCGTACATACCACAAGAGACCCAGTACTTC.

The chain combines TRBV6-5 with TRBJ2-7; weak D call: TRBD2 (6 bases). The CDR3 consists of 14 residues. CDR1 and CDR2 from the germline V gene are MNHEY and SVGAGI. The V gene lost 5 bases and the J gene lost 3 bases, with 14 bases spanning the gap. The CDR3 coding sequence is TGTGCCAGCAGTAACCCGGGACTGAGCTACGAGCAGTACTTC. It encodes CASSNPGLSYEQYF.

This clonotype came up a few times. The CDR3 loop reads CASSLSRGLNTEAFF. The CDR3 nucleotides are TGTGCCAGCAGCTTATCAAGGGGATTGAACACTGAAGCTTTCTTT. V usage is TRBV7-2 and J usage is TRBJ1-1; possible D gene TRBD1, 5 bases. The germline gives CDR1 SGHTA, CDR2 FQGNSA. Trimming stripped 2 bases from V and 0 bases from J, with 10 bases between. The CDR3 is 15 residues long.

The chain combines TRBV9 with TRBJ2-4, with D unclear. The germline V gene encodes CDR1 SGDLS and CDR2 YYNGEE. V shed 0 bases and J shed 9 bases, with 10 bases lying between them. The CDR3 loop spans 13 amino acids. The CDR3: CASSVEGSGIQYF. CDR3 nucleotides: TGTGCCAGCAGCGTAGAAGGTTCTGGCATTCAGTACTTC.

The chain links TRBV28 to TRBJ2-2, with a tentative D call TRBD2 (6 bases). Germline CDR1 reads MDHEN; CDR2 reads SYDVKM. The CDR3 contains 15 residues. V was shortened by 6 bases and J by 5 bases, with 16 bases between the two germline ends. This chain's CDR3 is CASRTGSSPTGELFF. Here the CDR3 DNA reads TGTGCCAGCAGAACCGGGAGCAGTCCAACCGGGGAGCTGTTTTTT.

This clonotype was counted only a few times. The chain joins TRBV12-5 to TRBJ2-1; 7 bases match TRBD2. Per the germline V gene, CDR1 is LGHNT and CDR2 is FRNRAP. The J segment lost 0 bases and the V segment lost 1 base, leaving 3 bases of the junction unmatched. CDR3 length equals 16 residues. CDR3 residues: CASGLEAGRSYNEQFF. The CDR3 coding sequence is TGTGCTAGTGGTTTGGAAGCGGGGCGCTCCTACAATGAGCAGTTCTTC.

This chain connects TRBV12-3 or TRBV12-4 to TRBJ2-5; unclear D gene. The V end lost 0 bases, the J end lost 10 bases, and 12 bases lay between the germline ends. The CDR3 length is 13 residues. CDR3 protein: CASSLAPSIGQYF. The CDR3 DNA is TGTGCCAGCAGTTTAGCGCCTAGTATAGGCCAGTACTTC.

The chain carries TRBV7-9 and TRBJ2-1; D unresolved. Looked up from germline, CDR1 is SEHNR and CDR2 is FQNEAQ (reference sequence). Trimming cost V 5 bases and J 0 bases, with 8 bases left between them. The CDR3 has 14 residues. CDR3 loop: CASSPFSSYNEQFF. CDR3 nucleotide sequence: TGTGCCAGCAGCCCCTTTAGCTCCTACAATGAGCAGTTCTTC.

The CDR3 DNA sequence: TGTGCCAGCAGCCGAACTCCTGGGGAGCAGTACTTC. Its translation: CASSRTPGEQYF. The rearrangement joins TRBV7-9 to TRBJ2-7, with no clear D. V was trimmed by 5 bases and J by 7 bases, leaving 12 bases between them. The germline V gene encodes CDR1 SEHNR and CDR2 FQNEAQ (reference sequence). CDR3 size: 12 residues.

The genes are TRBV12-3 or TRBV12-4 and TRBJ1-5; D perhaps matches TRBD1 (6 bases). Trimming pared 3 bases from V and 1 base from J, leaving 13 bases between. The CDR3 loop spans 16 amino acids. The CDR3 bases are TGTGCCAGCAGTTTTGGGGGGGGCAGGAGCAATCAGCCCCAGCATTTT. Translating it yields CASSFGGGRSNQPQHF.

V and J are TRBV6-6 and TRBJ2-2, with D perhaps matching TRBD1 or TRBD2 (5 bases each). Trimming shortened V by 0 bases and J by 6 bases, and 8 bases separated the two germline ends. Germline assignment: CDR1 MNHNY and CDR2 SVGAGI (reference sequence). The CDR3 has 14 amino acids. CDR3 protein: CASSYSGTAGELFF. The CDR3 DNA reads TGTGCCAGCAGTTACTCAGGGACCGCCGGGGAGCTGTTTTTT.

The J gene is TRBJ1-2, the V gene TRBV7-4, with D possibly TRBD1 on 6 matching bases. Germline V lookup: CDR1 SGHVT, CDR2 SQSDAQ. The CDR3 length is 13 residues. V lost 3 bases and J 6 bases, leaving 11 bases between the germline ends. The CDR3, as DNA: TGTGCCAGCAGCTTTGGGGGGGCTCATGGCTACACCTTC. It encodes CASSFGGAHGYTF.

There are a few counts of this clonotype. The CDR3 sequence: CASSWGLAGGSSYEQYF. CDR3 nucleotide sequence: TGTGCCAGCAGCTGGGGACTAGCGGGGGGAAGCTCCTACGAGCAGTACTTC. The rearrangement uses TRBV7-8 and TRBJ2-7; 15 nucleotides align to TRBD2. The CDR3 totals 17 residues. Trimming at V came to 4 bases and at J to 0 bases, leaving 4 bases not matched to a gene. Germline CDR1 SGHVS, CDR2 FQNEAQ.

CDR3 sequence: CSVSGAGELFF. The CDR3, as DNA: TGCAGCGTTTCGGGGGCCGGGGAGCTGTTTTTT. V is TRBV29-1 and J is TRBJ2-2; perhaps TRBD2 as D (6 bases). From germline, CDR1 is SQVTM and CDR2 ANQGSEA. The CDR3 totals 11 residues. The germline V and J ends were trimmed by 5 bases and 6 bases, with 7 bases remaining between them.

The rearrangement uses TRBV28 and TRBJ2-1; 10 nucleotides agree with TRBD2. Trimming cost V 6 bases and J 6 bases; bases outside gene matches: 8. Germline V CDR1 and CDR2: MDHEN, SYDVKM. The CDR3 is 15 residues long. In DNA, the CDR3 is TGTGCCAGCAGACCCAGCGGGGGGGCGGGCAATGAGCAGTTCTTC. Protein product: CASRPSGGAGNEQFF. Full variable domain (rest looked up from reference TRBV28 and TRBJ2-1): DVKVTQSSRYLVKRTGEKVFLECVQDMDHENMFWYRQDPGLGLRLIYFSYDVKMKEKGDIPEGYSVSREKKERFSLILESASTNQTSMYLCASRPSGGAGNEQFFGPGTRLTVL.

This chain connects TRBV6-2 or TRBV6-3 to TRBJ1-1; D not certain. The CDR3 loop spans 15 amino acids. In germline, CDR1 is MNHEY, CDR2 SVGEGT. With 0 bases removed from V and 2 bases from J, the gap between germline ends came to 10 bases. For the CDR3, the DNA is TGTGCCAGCAGTTACTCTTGGACTGCAAACACTGAAGCTTTCTTT. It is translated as CASSYSWTANTEAFF.

CDR3: CASRLPWNEQFF. CDR3 DNA sequence: TGTGCCAGCAGATTACCTTGGAATGAGCAGTTCTTC. V and J are TRBV2 and TRBJ2-1; D is undetermined. V was shortened by 6 bases and J by 7 bases, with 10 bases between the two germline ends. This CDR3 region has 12 residues. The V gene's germline CDR1 is SNHLY and CDR2 FYNNEI.

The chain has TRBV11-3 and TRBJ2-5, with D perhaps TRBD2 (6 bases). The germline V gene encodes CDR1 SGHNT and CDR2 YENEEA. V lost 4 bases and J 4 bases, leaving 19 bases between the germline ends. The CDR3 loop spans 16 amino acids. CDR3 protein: CASSSRWGDEGETQYF. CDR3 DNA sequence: TGTGCCAGCAGCTCCCGGTGGGGGGACGAAGGAGAGACCCAGTACTTC.

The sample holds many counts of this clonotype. The CDR3 DNA sequence: TGTGCCAGCAGCCCGACCCAAAACATTCAGTACTTC. The encoded protein is CASSPTQNIQYF. The chain uses TRBV7-2 and TRBJ2-4; D not certain. This CDR3 comprises 12 residues. V was trimmed by 5 bases and J by 5 bases, leaving 7 bases between them. Germline V lookup: CDR1 SGHTA, CDR2 FQGNSA.

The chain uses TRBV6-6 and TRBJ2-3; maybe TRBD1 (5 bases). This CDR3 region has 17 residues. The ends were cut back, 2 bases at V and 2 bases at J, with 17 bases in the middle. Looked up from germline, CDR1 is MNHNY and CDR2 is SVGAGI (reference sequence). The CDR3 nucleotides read TGTGCCAGCAGTTACGGCCGAGGTGGGGCCCCCACAGATACGCAGTATTTT. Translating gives CASSYGRGGAPTDTQYF.

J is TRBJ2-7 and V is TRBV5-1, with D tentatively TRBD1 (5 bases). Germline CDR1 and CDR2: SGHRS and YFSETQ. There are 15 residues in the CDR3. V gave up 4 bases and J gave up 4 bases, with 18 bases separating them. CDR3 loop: CASSVTGMMVYEQYF. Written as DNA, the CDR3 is TGCGCCAGCAGCGTTACAGGTATGATGGTGTACGAGCAGTACTTC.